Each of the 3 T cell receptor beta chains below was sequenced from the same sample in a study of response to subunit inactivated influenza vaccine. TCRdb re-called the RT-PCR reads with MiXCR, one entry per CDR3 protein. The profile covers about 570,000 distinct CDR3 sequences, with over 9% appearing a single time and more than 9.5% taken by the ten largest. These data also featured in a second study, about T cells expressing NK-cell markers. That work contributes: The TCR beta cDNA came from 5'RACE template switching with UMIs.

Sample: PBMCs from blood, taken on the day of vaccination. Receptor source: a man aged 50 or older who received an inactivated influenza vaccine.

The V call is TRBV21-1, the J call TRBJ1-2; TRBD1 is the table's D call, not checked against the DNA. TRBV21-1 is flagged as a pseudogene. CDR3 size: 15 residues. In DNA, the CDR3 is TGTGCCAGCAGCACTCCCAGGGGGCAGGGCTATGGCTACACCTTC. It is translated as CASSTPRGQGYGYTF.

The rearrangement joins TRBV28 to TRBJ2-6; no clear D gene. CDR1 and CDR2 from the germline V gene are MDHEN and SYDVKM. The CDR3 consists of 16 residues. V was clipped by 5 bases and J by 4 bases, with 15 bases between them. CDR3: CASSRVRTVGANVLTF. The DNA for the CDR3 is TGTGCCAGCAGTCGGGTCCGTACCGTCGGGGCCAACGTCCTGACTTTC.

This rearrangement joins TRBV2 to TRBJ2-1; weak D call: TRBD2 (5 bases). Germline loops: CDR1 SNHLY, CDR2 FYNNEI. The CDR3 loop spans 14 amino acids. V lost 5 bases and J lost 6, with 14 bases in between. The CDR3 nucleotides are TGTGCCAGCAGTCCCCAGGTAGGGAGCAATGAGCAGTTCTTC. The encoded protein is CASSPQVGSNEQFF.